These 21 T cell receptor beta chains were all obtained from the same sample, sequenced in a study of OX40 agonist ivuxolimab in advanced cancers. Method: immunoSEQ multiplex PCR; TCRdb's copy keeps in-frame clones and lacks some. The repertoire includes some 86,000 clones, just over 85% of them detected once, and approximately 6.5% sits in the top ten. Material: CD4+ or CD8+ T cells sorted from blood, obtained in a trial of the OX40 agonist ivuxolimab. Receptor source: an adult with an advanced solid tumor such as melanoma, head and neck, liver or kidney cancer.

V usage is TRBV30 and J usage is TRBJ2-1; 11 nucleotides agree with TRBD2. CDR1 is GTSNPN, CDR2 SVGIG, per germline (reference sequence). With 0 bases clipped from V and 5 bases from J, the junction kept 3 bases outside the gene matches. The CDR3 contains 15 residues. CDR3 in DNA: TGTGCCTGGAGTGTACGACTAGCGGGGAACAATGAGCAGTTCTTC. Translated: CAWSVRLAGNNEQFF.

V gene TRBV4-3 combines with J gene TRBJ1-2; perhaps TRBD1 as D (5 bases). There are 13 residues in the CDR3. The germline V and J ends were trimmed by 0 bases and 5 bases, with 7 bases remaining between them. CDR1 and CDR2 (germline): LGHNA, YSLEER. The CDR3 sequence: CASSQEGLYGYTF. CDR3 bases: TGCGCCAGCAGCCAAGAGGGGCTATATGGCTACACCTTC.

The CDR3, as DNA: TGCGCCAGCGCGGGACAGAACACTGAAGCTTTCTTT. Translating it yields CASAGQNTEAFF. V gene TRBV10-1 combines with J gene TRBJ1-1; D is perhaps TRBD1 (6 bases). Trimming left V 8 bases short and J 1 base short, with 8 bases between. Germline V gene sequence: CDR1 WNHNN, CDR2 SYGVQD (reference sequence). This CDR3 contains 12 residues.

V gene TRBV7-9 combines with J gene TRBJ1-4; D gene ambiguous. CDR1 is SEHNR and CDR2 is FQNEAQ in the germline V gene (reference sequence). CDR3 size: 14 residues. Trimming pared 3 bases from V and 5 bases from J, leaving 10 bases between. The CDR3 DNA sequence: TGTGCCAGCAGCTTGGCGGGAGGGAATGAAAAACTGTTTTTT. As protein: CASSLAGGNEKLFF.

This clone occurred a few times. The V call is TRBV10-1, the J call TRBJ1-2, with 7 bases fitting TRBD1. This CDR3 region has 17 residues. Germline loops: CDR1 WNHNN, CDR2 SYGVQD (reference sequence). V shed 8 bases, J shed 6 bases, and the junction held 21 bases outside the gene matches. The CDR3 here is CASLDREEGSWKDGYTF. The DNA of the CDR3 is TGCGCCAGCCTTGACAGGGAAGAAGGCTCGTGGAAAGATGGCTACACCTTC.

The V call is TRBV7-9, the J call TRBJ1-2; D perhaps matches TRBD1 (6 bases). This CDR3 has 14 residues. Germline values: CDR1 SEHNR, CDR2 FQNEAQ (reference sequence). The ends were cut back, 4 bases at V and 2 bases at J, with 11 bases in the middle. The CDR3 here is CASSSRTVNYGYTF. Here the CDR3 DNA reads TGTGCCAGCAGCTCTCGGACAGTAAACTATGGCTACACCTTC. The variable domain in full, with the rest retrieved from reference TRBV7-9 and TRBJ1-2, is DTGVSQNPRHKITKRGQNVTFRCDPISEHNRLYWYRQTLGQGPEFLTYFQNEAQLEKSRLLSDRFSAERPKGSFSTLEIQRTEQGDSAMYLCASSSRTVNYGYTFGSGTRLTVV.

The chain employs TRBV10-2 and TRBJ1-5; TRBD1 matches at 10 bases. J was trimmed by 4 bases and V by 6 bases; bases with no gene match: 3. The CDR3 spans 14 residues. Germline V gene data show CDR1 as WSHSY and CDR2 as SAAADI. The CDR3 reads CASRRGQGNQPQHF. The CDR3 DNA reads TGCGCCAGCAGACGGGGACAGGGGAATCAGCCCCAGCATTTT.

This clone has only one observation. The rearrangement links TRBV30 to TRBJ2-5; D not resolved. Trimming removed 5 bases from V and 2 bases from J, with 6 bases in between. The CDR3 extends over 11 amino acids. CDR1 GTSNPN and CDR2 SVGIG come from the germline V gene (reference sequence). This chain's CDR3 is CAWLNQETQYF. The CDR3 DNA reads as TGTGCCTGGCTTAATCAAGAGACCCAGTACTTC.

The genes are TRBV30 and TRBJ1-2; no firm D call. Germline V lookup: CDR1 GTSNPN, CDR2 SVGIG (reference sequence). This CDR3 contains 13 residues. V was clipped by 5 bases and J by 5 bases, with 15 bases between them. CDR3 in DNA: TGTGCCTGGTTACTCCGGGAGACATATGGCTACACCTTC. The encoded protein is CAWLLRETYGYTF.

Notes on this clone: One end of the junction does not line up with germline, which may come from a read error. The V call is TRBV7-9, the J call TRBJ1-3; D is uncertain. Germline CDR1 and CDR2: SEHNR and FQNEAQ (reference sequence). The CDR3 sequence is 15 residues long. The CDR3 region has the DNA TGTGCCAGCAGCTTAGACGGGAGCTCTGAAAACACCATATATTTT. This translates into CASSLDGSSENTIYF.

This clone was seen only a few times. V usage is TRBV11-2 and J usage is TRBJ2-3, with 11 bases matching TRBD2. The CDR3 contains 16 residues. Germline lookup yields CDR1 SGHAT and CDR2 FQNNGV. The J segment lost 3 bases and the V segment lost 0 bases, leaving 2 bases of the junction unmatched. The CDR3 reads CASSLDPSGGTDTQYF. CDR3 coding DNA: TGTGCCAGCAGCTTAGATCCTAGCGGGGGGACAGATACGCAGTATTTT.

The chain is built from TRBV9 and TRBJ1-1; 8 bases fit TRBD1. The V gene end was trimmed by 4 bases and the J gene end by 0 bases; junction bases not matched to a gene: 8. CDR3 length equals 16 residues. In germline, CDR1 is SGDLS, CDR2 YYNGEE. The CDR3 coding sequence is TGTGCCAGCAGCACCCGACAGGGGACGCTGAACACTGAAGCTTTCTTT. This encodes CASSTRQGTLNTEAFF.

This chain links TRBV12-5 with TRBJ1-5, with D possibly TRBD1 on 6 matching bases. From germline, CDR1 is LGHNT and CDR2 FRNRAP. This CDR3 has 16 residues. Trimming shortened V by 5 bases and J by 2 bases, and 16 bases separated the two germline ends. This CDR3 is CASGPPGRGRNQPQHF. The CDR3 nucleotides read TGTGCTAGTGGTCCCCCAGGCAGGGGCCGCAATCAGCCCCAGCATTTT.

This CDR3 is CASSVGDLFGYTF. The CDR3 DNA sequence: TGTGCCAGCAGCGTGGGGGATCTCTTTGGCTACACCTTC. J is TRBJ1-2 and V is TRBV25-1, with a weak D call TRBD1 (5 bases). Germline assignment: CDR1 MGHDK and CDR2 SYGVNS. Trimming took 6 bases from V and 7 from J, leaving 15 bases between them. The CDR3 sequence is 13 residues long.

The chain is built from TRBV11-2 and TRBJ1-4, with D tentatively TRBD1 (5 bases). V lost 4 bases to trimming and J lost 8 bases, with 8 bases between them. Germline V CDR1 and CDR2: SGHAT, FQNNGV. The CDR3 loop spans 12 amino acids. In nucleotides, the CDR3 is TGTGCCAGCAGCTCGGGACTCGAAAAACTGTTTTTT. Translating it yields CASSSGLEKLFF.

The rearrangement joins TRBV9 to TRBJ2-5; 9 bases line up with TRBD1. Germline V gives CDR1 SGDLS, CDR2 YYNGEE. V dropped 4 bases and J dropped 5; count of bases not matched to a gene: 3. This CDR3 has 13 residues. CDR3 bases: TGTGCCAGCAGCTGGACAGGGGTCGAGACCCAGTACTTC. Translation gives CASSWTGVETQYF.

V is TRBV27 and J is TRBJ2-1; tentatively, D is TRBD1 or TRBD2 (6 bases each). In germline, CDR1 is MNHEY, CDR2 SMNVEV (reference sequence). V was pared by 3 bases and J by 3 bases, with 12 bases between. The CDR3 contains 15 residues. CDR3: CASSLRGAFYNEQFF. In DNA, the CDR3 is TGTGCCAGCAGTTTGAGGGGGGCCTTCTACAATGAGCAGTTCTTC.

The chain has TRBV6-5 and TRBJ1-2, with 11 bases aligning to TRBD1. There are 15 residues in the CDR3. The V segment lost 7 bases and the J segment 8 bases; nucleotides outside the gene matches: 12. The germline CDR1 and CDR2 sequences are MNHEY and SVGAGI. The CDR3 sequence is CASIAGTGGYGGYTF. CDR3 bases: TGTGCCAGCATCGCAGGGACAGGGGGATACGGGGGCTACACCTTC.

The CDR3 DNA sequence: TGTGCCAGCAGCTTAGGAGGATACGATTACAATGAGCAGTTCTTC. This encodes CASSLGGYDYNEQFF. The chain joins TRBV7-2 to TRBJ2-1, with D unclear. Between the trimmed V and J ends, which lost 1 base and 4 bases, there was a span of 11 bases. The CDR3 runs to 15 residues. Germline CDR1 and CDR2: SGHTA and FQGNSA. The entire variable domain, with the rest obtained from reference TRBV7-2 and TRBJ2-1, is as follows: GAGVSQSPSNKVTEKGKDVELRCDPISGHTALYWYRQSLGQGLEFLIYFQGNSAPDKSGLPSDRFSAERTGGSVSTLTIQRTQQEDSAVYLCASSLGGYDYNEQFFGPGTRLTVL.

The rearrangement links TRBV11-3 to TRBJ2-2; the D gene is possibly TRBD1 (5 bases). This CDR3 spans 15 amino acids. Trimming removed 5 bases from V and 7 bases from J, with 17 bases in between. The V gene's germline CDR1 is SGHNT and CDR2 YENEEA. The CDR3 here is CASSPMGQGLGELFF. CDR3 DNA: TGTGCCAGCAGCCCCATGGGGCAGGGTCTCGGGGAGCTGTTTTTT.

The J gene is TRBJ1-4, the V gene TRBV11-2; 9 nucleotides match TRBD1. Germline values: CDR1 SGHAT, CDR2 FQNNGV. The CDR3 runs 15 residues. V gave up 5 bases and J gave up 7 bases; unmatched junction bases: 8. CDR3 nucleotides: TGTGCCAGCAGCCCGCACAGGGGGCGGATTGAAAAACTGTTTTTT. It translates to CASSPHRGRIEKLFF.